The 24 T cell receptor beta chains listed next were all sequenced from one sample in a study of control samples from healthy donors and cancer patients. Using immunoSEQ multiplex PCR, the repertoire was profiled, and TCRdb retains in-frame clones only, with some absent. The table lists just over 30,000 clones, approximately 93% of them singletons. Source material: blood. The receptor set was obtained from a man between 60 and 70 years old in good health.

The rearrangement joins TRBV4-1 to TRBJ2-4, with 12 positions matching TRBD2. Trimming took 5 bases from V and 4 from J; bases not matched to a gene: 3. CDR3 size: 15 residues. The germline V gene encodes CDR1 MGHRA and CDR2 YSYEKL. As DNA, the CDR3 is TGCGCCAGCAGCGAAGGACTAGCGGGGAAAAACATTCAGTACTTC. Residues: CASSEGLAGKNIQYF.

The V call is TRBV19, the J call TRBJ2-2; the match to TRBD1 covers 7 bases. This CDR3 comprises 16 residues. The germline CDR1 and CDR2 sequences are LNHDA and SQIVND (reference sequence). The V and J ends lost 1 base and 4 bases, in that order; junction bases with no gene match: 6. DNA for the CDR3: TGTGCCAGTAGTATAGGGGACAGCATCATCACCGGGGAGCTGTTTTTT. It specifies CASSIGDSIITGELFF.

This CDR3 reads CASSLAKNTEAFF. In nucleotides, the CDR3 is TGTGCCAGCAGCTTAGCGAAGAACACTGAAGCTTTCTTT. The genes are TRBV7-9 and TRBJ1-1; no reliable D call. The CDR3 length is 13 residues. V was pared by 0 bases and J by 1 base, with 3 bases between. CDR1 is SEHNR, CDR2 FQNEAQ, per germline (reference sequence). Full variable domain (missing parts from reference TRBV7-9 and TRBJ1-1): DTGVSQNPRHKITKRGQNVTFRCDPISEHNRLYWYRQTLGQGPEFLTYFQNEAQLEKSRLLSDRFSAERPKGSFSTLEIQRTEQGDSAMYLCASSLAKNTEAFFGQGTRLTVV.

The chain employs TRBV25-1 and TRBJ2-1; 8 nucleotides match TRBD1. Germline V lookup: CDR1 MGHDK, CDR2 SYGVNS. V lost 6 bases to trimming and J lost 6 bases; unmatched junction nucleotides: 7. This CDR3 has 14 residues. As DNA, the CDR3 is TGTGCCAGCAGCATGACAGGGGTGGTCAATGAGCAGTTCTTC. Translated, it gives CASSMTGVVNEQFF.

The genes are TRBV20-1 and TRBJ2-3; D remains ambiguous. With 5 bases removed from V and 3 bases from J, the gap between germline ends came to 3 bases. The length of the CDR3 is 10 residues. Germline loops: CDR1 DFQATT, CDR2 SNEGSKA (reference sequence). This CDR3 reads CSAGTDTQYF. The CDR3 nucleotides read TGCAGTGCTGGGACAGATACGCAGTATTTT.

This chain joins TRBV7-9 and TRBJ1-1; D not resolved. There are 14 residues in the CDR3. The germline gives CDR1 SEHNR, CDR2 FQNEAQ (reference sequence). V lost 1 base and J lost 4, with 10 bases in between. The CDR3 loop reads CASSLDTASTEAFF. The CDR3 DNA sequence: TGTGCCAGCAGCTTAGATACCGCGAGCACTGAAGCTTTCTTT.

V usage is TRBV21-1 and J usage is TRBJ2-1; TRBD1 was called by the table and not checked on the DNA. TRBV21-1 is labeled a pseudogene. This CDR3 is built from 14 residues. The CDR3 protein is CASSSDSVNNEQFF. CDR3 nucleotide sequence: TGTGCCAGCAGCTCGGACAGCGTAAACAATGAGCAGTTCTTC.

The chain links TRBV7-3 to TRBJ2-5; D might be TRBD2 (5 bases). Per germline, CDR1 SGHTA and CDR2 FQGTGA. CDR3 length: 15 residues. V was clipped by 1 base and J by 5 bases, with 14 bases between them. The CDR3 loop reads CASSLRGFSRETQYF. The DNA of the CDR3 is TGTGCCAGCAGCTTAAGAGGGTTCAGTAGGGAGACCCAGTACTTC.

This rearrangement joins TRBV7-9 to TRBJ2-3, with TRBD1 as a possible D gene (6 bases). This CDR3 comprises 16 residues. Trimming cost V 0 bases and J 0 bases, with 10 bases left between them. Germline lookup yields CDR1 SEHNR and CDR2 FQNEAQ (reference sequence). The CDR3, as DNA: TGTGCCAGCAGCTTAGCCGACAGGCCAAGCACAGATACGCAGTATTTT. This sequence encodes CASSLADRPSTDTQYF.

The CDR3 sequence is CASSSTGDGNTEAFF. The CDR3 DNA follows: TGCGCCAGCAGCTCGACAGGGGATGGGAACACTGAAGCTTTCTTT. V and J are TRBV5-1 and TRBJ1-1; 8 positions agree with TRBD1. The V gene end was trimmed by 3 bases and the J gene end by 1 base; junction bases not matched to a gene: 5. The CDR3 is made up of 15 amino acids. Germline V gene data show CDR1 as SGHRS and CDR2 as YFSETQ.

The V and J genes are TRBV29-1 and TRBJ1-2, with 11 positions matching TRBD1. The CDR3 has 14 residues. Germline V lookup: CDR1 SQVTM, CDR2 ANQGSEA. The trim removed 7 bases at V and 5 bases at J, leaving 9 bases unmatched. The CDR3 nucleotides read TGCAGCGCCCGCCCCGGACAGGGGGCGTATGGCTACACCTTC. Its translation is CSARPGQGAYGYTF.

This chain uses TRBV7-2 with TRBJ1-1, with 11 nucleotides matching TRBD1. V lost 1 base, J lost 7 bases, and 8 bases stayed unmatched. CDR3 length: 16 residues. The V gene's germline CDR1 is SGHTA and CDR2 FQGNSA. Here the CDR3 reads CASSLVGTGGGREAFF. The CDR3 DNA is TGTGCCAGCAGCTTAGTGGGGACAGGGGGTGGCCGTGAAGCTTTCTTT.

To note about this clone: In the same sample, other DNA sequences code for this CDR3. The chain combines TRBV6-2 or TRBV6-3 with TRBJ2-5; the match to TRBD2 covers 8 bases. The CDR3 extends over 16 amino acids. Per germline, CDR1 MNHEY and CDR2 SVGEGT. V trimming: 2 bases; J trimming: 2 bases; junction bases outside the gene matches: 7. The CDR3 DNA follows: TGTGCCAGCAGTTACGGGGGGCGGGGGGCTCAAGAGACCCAGTACTTC. Translated, it gives CASSYGGRGAQETQYF.

This rearrangement joins TRBV9 to TRBJ2-1; tentatively, D is TRBD1 (6 bases). The V and J ends lost 3 bases and 1 base respectively, with 11 bases between them. Germline-derived CDR1 and CDR2 are SGDLS and YYNGEE. This CDR3 region has 15 residues. The CDR3 sequence is CASSATGLSYNEQFF. The CDR3 DNA sequence: TGTGCCAGCAGCGCCACAGGGCTTTCCTACAATGAGCAGTTCTTC. Full variable domain (missing parts from reference TRBV9 and TRBJ2-1): DSGVTQTPKHLITATGQRVTLRCSPRSGDLSVYWYQQSLDQGLQFLIQYYNGEERAKGNILERFSAQQFPDLHSELNLSSLELGDSALYFCASSATGLSYNEQFFGPGTRLTVL.

The chain recombines TRBV29-1 with TRBJ2-6, with D unresolved. This CDR3 comprises 12 residues. V gave up 3 bases and J gave up 4 bases, with 4 bases separating them. CDR1 and CDR2 from the germline V gene are SQVTM and ANQGSEA. In DNA, the CDR3 is TGCAGCGTTGATCCCGGGGCCAACGTCCTGACTTTC. Amino acid sequence: CSVDPGANVLTF.

The rearrangement links TRBV6-2 or TRBV6-3 to TRBJ1-2, with D perhaps TRBD1 (6 bases). This CDR3 comprises 12 residues. V lost 5 bases and J 5 bases, leaving 9 bases between the germline ends. Germline CDR1 is MNHEY and CDR2 is SVGEGT. The CDR3: CASSRTDYGYTF. As DNA, the CDR3 is TGTGCCAGCAGTCGGACAGATTATGGCTACACCTTC.

The rearrangement joins TRBV19 to TRBJ1-1; no firm D call. The CDR3 is made up of 14 amino acids. Germline CDR1 reads LNHDA; CDR2 reads SQIVND (reference sequence). The V end was cut by 3 bases, the J end by 1 base, with 9 bases between. The CDR3 loop reads CASSIVTGNTEAFF. For the CDR3, the DNA is TGTGCCAGTAGTATTGTCACTGGGAACACTGAAGCTTTCTTT.

The V call is TRBV19, the J call TRBJ2-1; 7 positions agree with TRBD2. J gave up 4 bases and V 4 bases, and 13 bases lay outside the gene matches. Looked up from germline, CDR1 is LNHDA and CDR2 is SQIVND (reference sequence). The CDR3 is made up of 17 amino acids. The CDR3 sequence: CASSKKPGTTIYNEQFF. As DNA, the CDR3 is TGTGCCAGTAGTAAAAAACCCGGGACTACCATTTACAATGAGCAGTTCTTC. The variable domain in full, completed from reference TRBV19 and TRBJ2-1, reads DGGITQSPKYLFRKEGQNVTLSCEQNLNHDAMYWYRQDPGQGLRLIYYSQIVNDFQKGDIAEGYSVSREKKESFPLTVTSAQKNPTAFYLCASSKKPGTTIYNEQFFGPGTRLTVL.

This chain joins TRBV7-8 and TRBJ2-1, with 10 positions matching TRBD2. With V trimmed by 2 bases and J by 7 bases, 23 bases remained unmatched. The CDR3 has 21 residues. Germline V gives CDR1 SGHVS, CDR2 FQNEAQ. CDR3 residues: CASSLRKPSAGGQPGINEQFF. CDR3 nucleotide sequence: TGTGCCAGCAGCTTACGAAAGCCTTCAGCGGGGGGGCAGCCCGGGATTAATGAGCAGTTCTTC.

The chain carries TRBV11-2 and TRBJ1-3, with TRBD1 matching over 9 bases. CDR3 length: 14 amino acids. The germline V gene has CDR1 SGHAT and CDR2 FQNNGV. J lost 2 bases, V lost 9 bases, and 5 bases had no gene match. Here the CDR3 reads CASSTGGPGNTIYF. Here the CDR3 DNA reads TGTGCCAGTTCAACAGGGGGCCCTGGAAACACCATATATTTT. The whole variable domain, filled in from reference TRBV11-2 and TRBJ1-3, reads EAGVAQSPRYKIIEKRQSVAFWCNPISGHATLYWYQQILGQGPKLLIQFQNNGVVDDSQLPKDRFSAERLKGVDSTLKIQPAKLEDSAVYLCASSTGGPGNTIYFGEGSWLTVV.

The chain uses TRBV11-2 and TRBJ1-3, with 8 nucleotides matching TRBD1. The germline V gene has CDR1 SGHAT and CDR2 FQNNGV. The CDR3 length is 16 residues. With V trimmed by 5 bases and J by 2 bases, 8 bases remained unmatched. CDR3 in DNA: TGTGCCAGCAGCACGATCAGGGGGCCGACTGGAAACACCATATATTTT. Its protein product is CASSTIRGPTGNTIYF.

V usage is TRBV19 and J usage is TRBJ1-4, with D hard to call. V was cut by 5 bases and J by 5 bases, with 12 bases left in between. The CDR3 contains 14 residues. Germline loops: CDR1 LNHDA, CDR2 SQIVND (reference sequence). As DNA, the CDR3 is TGTGCCAGTAGTGCCTTGGCAGGAAATGAAAAACTGTTTTTT. Translation: CASSALAGNEKLFF.

The chain has TRBV9 and TRBJ1-2; D gene unclear. The length of the CDR3 is 15 residues. The V gene's germline CDR1 is SGDLS and CDR2 YYNGEE. Between the trimmed V and J ends, which lost 0 bases and 5 bases, there was a span of 14 bases. Here the CDR3 reads CASSVGSNVIYGYTF. The CDR3 DNA follows: TGTGCCAGCAGCGTAGGGTCCAATGTGATTTATGGCTACACCTTC.

CDR3 DNA sequence: TGCGCCAGCAGCCGGTATACAGGGGGCGATCAGCCCCAGCATTTT. The encoded protein is CASSRYTGGDQPQHF. The chain has TRBV4-1 and TRBJ1-5; 9 bases match TRBD1. The V segment lost 4 bases and the J segment 5 bases; nucleotides outside the gene matches: 6. This CDR3 comprises 15 residues. Germline CDR1 and CDR2: MGHRA and YSYEKL.